This T cell receptor (beta chain) appears in the sequencing data of a study of a mutant IDH1 vaccine in newly diagnosed glioma. Study background: First vaccine doses came 4-6 weeks after radiotherapy alone, or with temozolomide cycles. Standard pretreatment was either radiotherapy, temozolomide, or, for most, radiochemotherapy with temozolomide. Broader study findings: Altogether, around 93% of patients exhibited vaccine-induced immune responses.

As for this clone: The antigen is unknown.

There are 14 residues in the CDR3. Per the germline V gene, CDR1 is SNHLY and CDR2 is FYNNEI. The V segment lost 7 bases and the J segment 3 bases; nucleotides outside the gene matches: 3. Generated by immunoSEQ multiplex PCR, the TCRdb table keeps only in-frame clones and is missing some. The table shows approximately 44,000 clones, with 84% occurring only once. Documented time point: week 23, last vaccination. The investigators gave 300 ug of mutant IDH1 20-mer peptide in each vaccine dose, together with topical imiquimod. Tumors from donors were new WHO grade 3 or 4 IDH1-mutant astrocytomas with ATRX loss.

This clonotype originated in a woman aged 18-30 years with glioma. Some clones in this sample may be carry-over from other donors' samples. This chain joins TRBV2 and TRBJ2-2; 9 nucleotides match TRBD1. The sequencing here drew on PBMCs, taken from a glioma patient whose treatment included an IDH1 peptide vaccine. The CDR3 protein is CASKRQGDTGELFF. CDR3 DNA sequence: TGTGCCAGCAAGAGACAGGGGGACACCGGGGAGCTGTTTTTT.